These 9 T cell receptor beta chains share one sample of origin, sequenced in a study of PD-1 blockade in mismatch repair-deficient tumors. Repertoires were generated with immunoSEQ multiplex PCR, while TCRdb's copy carries only in-frame clones and drops some. The data contain 50,000 or so clones, about 84% of them singletons. The sample consisted of peripheral blood, taken about 20 weeks after starting pembrolizumab. The receptors were gathered from an adult with mismatch repair-deficient cancer.

The V and J genes are TRBV19 and TRBJ1-5, with TRBD1 as a possible D gene (6 bases). CDR1 LNHDA and CDR2 SQIVND come from the germline V gene (reference sequence). The V and J ends lost 5 bases and 5 bases respectively, with 16 bases between them. The CDR3 totals 15 residues. The CDR3 spells CASSPPTGRDQPQHF. Here the CDR3 DNA reads TGTGCCAGTAGTCCTCCTACAGGGAGGGATCAGCCCCAGCATTTT. Full variable domain (rest looked up from reference TRBV19 and TRBJ1-5): DGGITQSPKYLFRKEGQNVTLSCEQNLNHDAMYWYRQDPGQGLRLIYYSQIVNDFQKGDIAEGYSVSREKKESFPLTVTSAQKNPTAFYLCASSPPTGRDQPQHFGDGTRLSIL.

The J gene is TRBJ1-1, the V gene TRBV23-1; no clear D. TRBV23-1 is an ORF for which the function is uncertain. The CDR3 spans 11 residues. V was cut by 11 bases and J by 2 bases, with 9 bases left in between. This CDR3 is CAFWINTEAFF. CDR3 in DNA: TGCGCCTTCTGGATAAACACTGAAGCTTTCTTT.

This clone is a singleton in its sample. This rearrangement joins TRBV30 to TRBJ1-5; D is undetermined. Trimming took 2 bases from V and 5 from J, leaving 10 bases between them. Germline CDR1 and CDR2: GTSNPN and SVGIG (reference sequence). The CDR3 covers 13 residues. Here the CDR3 DNA reads TGTGCCTGGAGTAACGGTGAGGATCAGCCCCAGCATTTT. It yields the protein CAWSNGEDQPQHF.

V gene TRBV7-9 combines with J gene TRBJ1-1; D gene ambiguous. Germline V gives CDR1 SEHNR, CDR2 FQNEAQ (reference sequence). This CDR3 region has 12 residues. V dropped 2 bases and J dropped 5 bases, with 6 bases sitting between them. In nucleotides, the CDR3 is TGTGCCAGCAGCTTATTGGGGACTGAAGCTTTCTTT. Amino acids: CASSLLGTEAFF.

This chain links TRBV11-3 with TRBJ2-1; 8 positions agree with TRBD1. Germline loops: CDR1 SGHNT, CDR2 YENEEA. V was clipped by 1 base and J by 0 bases; unmatched bases: 11. The CDR3 length is 19 residues. The chain's CDR3 is CASSLGLWTGLSSYNEQFF. As DNA, the CDR3 is TGTGCCAGCAGCTTAGGATTGTGGACAGGGTTGAGCTCCTACAATGAGCAGTTCTTC.

The chain employs TRBV29-1 and TRBJ2-1; 8 positions agree with TRBD2. Germline V lookup: CDR1 SQVTM, CDR2 ANQGSEA. This CDR3 has 12 residues. The V segment lost 4 bases and the J segment 8 bases; nucleotides outside the gene matches: 4. CDR3 DNA: TGCAGCGTTGCCAGCGGGAGCGATGAGCAGTTCTTC. Translated, it gives CSVASGSDEQFF.

The V call is TRBV27, the J call TRBJ2-7, with 10 nucleotides matching TRBD2. Per germline, CDR1 MNHEY and CDR2 SMNVEV (reference sequence). The CDR3 is 16 residues long. The trim removed 3 bases at V and 4 bases at J, leaving 9 bases unmatched. The chain's CDR3 is CASSFFPASGRYEQYF. The CDR3, as DNA: TGTGCCAGCAGTTTTTTCCCGGCTAGCGGGAGATACGAGCAGTACTTC.

The chain has TRBV13 and TRBJ2-7, with 10 positions matching TRBD1. This CDR3 is built from 14 residues. The V gene's germline CDR1 is PRHDT and CDR2 FYEKMQ (reference sequence). With V trimmed by 4 bases and J by 2 bases, 2 bases remained unmatched. The CDR3, as DNA: TGTGCCAGCAGCTGGGACAGGGGCACCTACGAGCAGTACTTC. Translated, it gives CASSWDRGTYEQYF.

This chain joins TRBV7-3 and TRBJ2-5; possibly TRBD2 for D (7 bases). The CDR3 extends over 14 amino acids. V was pared by 2 bases and J by 7 bases, with 14 bases between. Germline V lookup: CDR1 SGHTA, CDR2 FQGTGA. CDR3 residues: CASSLYGGAGTQYF. CDR3 sequence (DNA): TGTGCCAGCAGCTTATATGGGGGGGCGGGGACCCAGTACTTC.